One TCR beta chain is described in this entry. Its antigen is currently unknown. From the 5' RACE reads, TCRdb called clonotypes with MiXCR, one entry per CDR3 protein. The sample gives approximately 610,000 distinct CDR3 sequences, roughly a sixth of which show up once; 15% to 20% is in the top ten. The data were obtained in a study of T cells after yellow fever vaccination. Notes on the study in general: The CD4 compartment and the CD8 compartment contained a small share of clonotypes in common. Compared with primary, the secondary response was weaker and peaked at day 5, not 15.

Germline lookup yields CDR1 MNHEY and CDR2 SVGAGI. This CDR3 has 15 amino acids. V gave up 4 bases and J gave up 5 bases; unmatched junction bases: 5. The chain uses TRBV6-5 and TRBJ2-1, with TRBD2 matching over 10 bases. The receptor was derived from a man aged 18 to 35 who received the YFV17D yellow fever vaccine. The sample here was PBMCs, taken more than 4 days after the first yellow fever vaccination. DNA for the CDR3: TGTGCCAGCAGTTTCTCTAGCGGGGGAAACAATGAGCAGTTCTTC. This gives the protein CASSFSSGGNNEQFF.